The source of this T cell receptor (beta chain) is a study of control samples from healthy donors and cancer patients. Sequencing used immunoSEQ multiplex PCR; TCRdb keeps in-frame clones, though not all of them. The sample consists of 130,000 or so clones, around 94% of them appearing once. The V gene end was trimmed by 4 bases and the J gene end by 3 bases; junction bases not matched to a gene: 7. The length of the CDR3 is 14 residues. Germline V gene sequence: CDR1 SGHNT, CDR2 YYREEE (reference sequence). The sequencing sample was made of PBMCs. The gene calls are TRBV5-4 and TRBJ2-7, with TRBD1 identical over 7 bases. The sequence was collected from a man between 60 and 75 years old with colorectal cancer. The CDR3 reads CASSLGQEDYEQYF. CDR3 DNA sequence: TGTGCCAGCAGCCTTGGACAGGAGGACTACGAGCAGTACTTC.